Detailed here is one T cell receptor (beta chain). Its antigen is unidentified. This specimen comes from a study of post-analysis software for immune sequencing data. Unique molecular identifiers featured in each of the TCR beta cDNA libraries. MiXCR was run by TCRdb on the PCR reads, yielding one entry per CDR3 protein. The profile shows fewer than 850,000 distinct CDR3 sequences, roughly 29% of them singletons. Overall study results and limits: Relative to controls, patients had a few TRBV segments at higher frequency, with TRBV5-6, TRBV5-1 and TRBV20-1 among these.

CDR3 size: 14 residues. Trimming cost V 6 bases and J 6 bases; bases outside gene matches: 8. Germline V lookup: CDR1 DFQATT, CDR2 SNEGSKA (reference sequence). The sequencing sample was made of blood. The rearrangement uses TRBV20-1 and TRBJ2-7; 13 nucleotides line up with TRBD2. The TCR comes from a girl aged 5 to 17 with multiple sclerosis. CDR3 DNA: TGCAGTGCCGATGGACTAGCGGGAGTGAGCGAGCAGTACTTC. Amino acid sequence: CSADGLAGVSEQYF.